Presented here are 13 T cell receptor beta chains from one specimen sequenced in a study of blood T cell repertoires in COVID-19. TCRdb keeps only in-frame clones here, not all; method: immunoSEQ multiplex PCR. The data contain around 250,000 clones, 86% of them singletons. Sequenced sample: peripheral blood. The receptors originated from a man in his fifties or sixties with acute or convalescent COVID-19.

V gene TRBV21-1 combines with J gene TRBJ1-1; the table assigns TRBD1, which was not confirmed against the DNA. TRBV21-1 counts as a pseudogene. CDR3 length: 14 residues. The chain's CDR3 is CASSKIEGEHEAFF. CDR3 nucleotides: TGTGCCAGCAGCAAAATCGAGGGGGAGCATGAAGCTTTCTTT.

V gene TRBV7-2 combines with J gene TRBJ2-7; TRBD1 aligns across 10 bases. The trim removed 2 bases at V and 4 bases at J, leaving 11 bases unmatched. CDR3 length: 17 residues. Germline-derived CDR1 and CDR2 are SGHTA and FQGNSA. This CDR3 is CASSLRSPGQGTYEQYF. The DNA of the CDR3 is TGTGCCAGCAGCTTACGCAGTCCGGGACAGGGGACGTACGAGCAGTACTTC.

The gene calls are TRBV19 and TRBJ1-1; 10 nucleotides match TRBD1. The CDR3 totals 20 residues. V lost 6 bases and J lost 2; bases outside the gene matches: 21. Germline V gene lookup returns CDR1 LNHDA and CDR2 SQIVND (reference sequence). The DNA for the CDR3 is TGTGCCAGTAGCATCAGGGACAGGGGACCTCAAAATAGAGAAAACACTGAAGCTTTCTTT. Translation: CASSIRDRGPQNRENTEAFF.

This clone appeared a single time. V usage is TRBV14 and J usage is TRBJ2-1; possibly TRBD2 for D (6 bases). V was clipped by 8 bases and J by 11 bases, with 16 bases between them. CDR3 length equals 12 residues. Germline V gives CDR1 SGHDN, CDR2 FVKESK. The CDR3: CASGGTLGKQFF. DNA of the CDR3: TGTGCCAGCGGGGGGACTCTCGGGAAGCAGTTCTTC.

This clone was observed a single time. J is TRBJ1-2 and V is TRBV7-9; TRBD1 is a possible D gene (5 bases). The germline V gene encodes CDR1 SEHNR and CDR2 FQNEAQ (reference sequence). The CDR3 contains 13 residues. V was cut by 7 bases and J by 0 bases, with 9 bases left in between. DNA of the CDR3: TGTGCCAGCACGGGGGGGTCTAACTATGGCTACACCTTC. Translating gives CASTGGSNYGYTF. Full variable domain (remainder filled in from reference TRBV7-9 and TRBJ1-2): DTGVSQNPRHKITKRGQNVTFRCDPISEHNRLYWYRQTLGQGPEFLTYFQNEAQLEKSRLLSDRFSAERPKGSFSTLEIQRTEQGDSAMYLCASTGGSNYGYTFGSGTRLTVV.

The chain joins TRBV5-4 to TRBJ2-7; 8 bases map to TRBD1. Looked up from germline, CDR1 is SGHNT and CDR2 is YYREEE (reference sequence). This CDR3 has 15 residues. V shed 0 bases and J 0 bases; nucleotides not matched to a gene: 2. CDR3 protein: CASSLGGQDSYEQYF. The CDR3 DNA reads TGTGCCAGCAGCTTGGGGGGACAGGACTCCTACGAGCAGTACTTC.

The chain combines TRBV2 with TRBJ1-6; the D is unclear. This CDR3 spans 15 amino acids. Germline CDR1 is SNHLY and CDR2 is FYNNEI. With 7 bases removed from V and 0 bases from J, the gap between germline ends came to 10 bases. The CDR3 DNA reads TGTGCCAGCACGACTGCGAGCTCCTATAATTCACCCCTCCACTTT. Translated: CASTTASSYNSPLHF.

This clone appeared a few times. This chain links TRBV27 with TRBJ1-2, with a possible D match to TRBD1 (6 bases). The CDR3 is 13 residues long. The germline V gene encodes CDR1 MNHEY and CDR2 SMNVEV (reference sequence). V lost 5 bases to trimming and J lost 1 base, with 8 bases between them. The CDR3 nucleotides read TGTGCCAGCAGTCACAGGGTTAACTATGGCTACACCTTC. Translated, it gives CASSHRVNYGYTF.

This rearrangement joins TRBV10-2 to TRBJ2-3; 14 positions agree with TRBD2. Germline V gene data show CDR1 as WSHSY and CDR2 as SAAADI. The CDR3 totals 18 residues. V was clipped by 4 bases and J by 2 bases; unmatched bases: 8. The CDR3 nucleotides are TGCGCCAGCAGTGGGACTAGCGGGAGGCCGGGGGTCACAGATACGCAGTATTTT. It specifies CASSGTSGRPGVTDTQYF.

V gene TRBV5-5 combines with J gene TRBJ2-7; 8 bases align to TRBD1. Trimming removed 4 bases from V and 3 bases from J; junction bases left unmatched: 15. CDR3 size: 17 residues. From germline, CDR1 is SGHKS and CDR2 YYEKEE (reference sequence). CDR3 nucleotide sequence: TGTGCCAGCAGCATATGGACCGGGACAGGAAGAGACTACGAGCAGTACTTC. It translates to CASSIWTGTGRDYEQYF.

This chain's CDR3 is CAWSVRRGFYGYTF. CDR3 DNA sequence: TGTGCCTGGAGTGTTAGGAGGGGCTTCTATGGCTACACCTTC. This chain connects TRBV30 to TRBJ1-2, with a possible D match to TRBD1 (5 bases). Trimming pared 0 bases from V and 4 bases from J, leaving 12 bases between. This CDR3 comprises 14 residues. CDR1 GTSNPN and CDR2 SVGIG come from the germline V gene (reference sequence).

The V gene is TRBV27, the J gene TRBJ2-7; D may be TRBD1 (6 bases). The CDR3 is made up of 13 amino acids. Trimming took off 8 bases at V and 2 bases at J, with 13 bases between the two ends. Looked up from germline, CDR1 is MNHEY and CDR2 is SMNVEV (reference sequence). CDR3 residues: CASHRTDTYEQYF. As DNA, the CDR3 is TGTGCCAGCCATCGGACAGACACCTACGAGCAGTACTTC.

The J gene is TRBJ2-5, the V gene TRBV18; a weak D match, TRBD2 (6 bases). CDR1 is KGHSH and CDR2 is LQKENI in the germline V gene. Between the trimmed V and J ends, which lost 0 bases and 2 bases, there was a span of 13 bases. The CDR3 sequence is 16 residues long. The CDR3 loop is CASSPPGGRHQETQYF. In DNA form, the CDR3 reads TGTGCCAGCTCACCACCGGGGGGAAGGCATCAAGAGACCCAGTACTTC.